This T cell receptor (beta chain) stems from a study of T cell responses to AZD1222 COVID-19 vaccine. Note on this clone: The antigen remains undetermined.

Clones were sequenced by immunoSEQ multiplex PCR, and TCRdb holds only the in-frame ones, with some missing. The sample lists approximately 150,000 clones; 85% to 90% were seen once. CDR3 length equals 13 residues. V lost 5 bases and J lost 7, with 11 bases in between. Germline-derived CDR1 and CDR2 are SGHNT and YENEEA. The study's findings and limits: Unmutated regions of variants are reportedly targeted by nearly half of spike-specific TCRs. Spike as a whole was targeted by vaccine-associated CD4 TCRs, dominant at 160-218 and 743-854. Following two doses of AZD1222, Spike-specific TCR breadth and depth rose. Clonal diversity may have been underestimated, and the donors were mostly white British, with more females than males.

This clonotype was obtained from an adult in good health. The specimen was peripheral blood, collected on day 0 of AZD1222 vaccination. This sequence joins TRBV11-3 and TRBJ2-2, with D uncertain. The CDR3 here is CASSQTRHGELFF. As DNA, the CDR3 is TGTGCCAGCAGCCAAACCCGGCACGGGGAGCTGTTTTTT.